Sequencing of this TCR beta chain was carried out in a study of blood T cell repertoires in COVID-19. Study overall: T cells, B-cell-depleted T cells, or PBMCs provided the cDNA or gDNA that served as material.

Sequenced by immunoSEQ multiplex PCR; TCRdb stores in-frame clones only, minus some. Of 200,000 to 250,000 clones listed, roughly 84% were seen once; the top ten hold around 2.2%. The CDR3 length is 13 residues. Germline V lookup: CDR1 LNHDA, CDR2 SQIVND (reference sequence). Trimming removed 1 base from V and 3 bases from J, with 4 bases in between. The rearrangement uses TRBV19 and TRBJ1-5; D is unresolved. The TCR was taken from a woman aged 40 to 50 who had recovered from COVID-19. The specimen was peripheral blood. The CDR3 here is CASSIAVNQPQHF. The DNA of the CDR3 is TGTGCCAGTAGTATAGCAGTCAATCAGCCCCAGCATTTT.